This T cell receptor (beta chain) was profiled in a study of shared clonotypes between healthy human individuals. Regarding the study as a whole: Estimated richness values were generally larger in naive subsets than in memory subsets. Among four donors, approximately 5.4% of naive CD4 clonotypes were found in common.

Clones were sequenced by immunoSEQ multiplex PCR, and TCRdb holds only the in-frame ones, with some missing. This sample carries a few hundred thousand clones, 96% of them seen once, and the ten largest clones take around 0.29%. CDR3 length equals 14 residues. CDR1 and CDR2 from the germline V gene are MDHEN and SYDVKM. V was clipped by 6 bases and J by 6 bases; unmatched bases: 7. A word on this clone: Its target is unknown.

V usage is TRBV28 and J usage is TRBJ2-3; 9 nucleotides align to TRBD2. Material for sequencing was memory CD8+ T cells sorted from blood. The sample's subset: CD45RO+ cells pooled with CCR7-negative TemRA cells. This sequence originates from a man in his thirties or forties in good health. CDR3 sequence: CASRRLAAQDTQYF. The CDR3 DNA sequence: TGTGCCAGCAGAAGACTAGCGGCCCAGGATACGCAGTATTTT.